This T cell receptor beta chain was recovered during a study of CD8+ T cells in alopecia areata. RNA extraction was followed by reverse transcription into cDNA, which acted as the sequencing template. Sequenced by immunoSEQ multiplex PCR; TCRdb stores in-frame clones only, minus some. The sample holds approximately 180,000 clones, 53% seen once. The treatment: oral pan-JAK inhibitor, 5-10 mg twice daily. Whole-study findings and limits: Scalp sequencing captures resident alphabeta T cells of normal skin too. Scalp clonality and expanded CD8+ clones among the top 100 fell significantly with tofacitinib. Mice showed clearer TCR sharing than patients did, a gap that was possibly HLA-related.

This clone was counted only a few times. Its antigen is unknown. The CDR3 spans 12 residues. V was clipped by 1 base and J by 4 bases, with 4 bases between them. Germline V CDR1 and CDR2: SGHAT, FQNNGV. The chain has TRBV11-2 and TRBJ1-1; D is uncertain. This receptor was identified in a human donor with alopecia areata. The input for sequencing was CD8+ T cells sorted from blood, taken at week 24, from a patient treated with tofacitinib. CDR3 loop: CASSLASTEAFF. As DNA, the CDR3 is TGTGCCAGCAGCTTAGCTTCCACTGAAGCTTTCTTT.